The 10 T cell receptor beta chains listed next were all sequenced from one sample in a study of blood T cells in healthy people across ages (dated by TCRdb to 2013 to 2016). Receptors were amplified or captured by 5' RACE. Sequencing took place on an Illumina HiSeq 2500. A second roughly 6 to 12 cycle PCR used a sample-barcoded 5' primer and a J-beta primer mix. The raw public data were reprocessed by TCRdb itself: fastp quality trimming at Q25, MiXCR clonotype calling, in-frame beta chains only. Each entry is one CDR3 protein sequence, shown with its most common DNA and genes. A total of more than 650,000 distinct CDR3 sequences appear in this sample, approximately 55% of them only once. The ten largest clones add up to roughly 37% of the sample. The sequenced material came from blood. The source of these receptors is an older man in good health.

The V and J genes are TRBV20-1 and TRBJ1-4; no reliable D call. CDR3 length: 14 amino acids. V lost 1 base, J lost 4 bases, and 10 bases lay in between. The germline CDR1 and CDR2 sequences are DFQATT and SNEGSKA (reference sequence). CDR3: CSARAGGYNEKLFF. The CDR3 coding sequence is TGCAGTGCTAGAGCCGGTGGATATAATGAAAAACTGTTTTTT.

The rearrangement joins TRBV6-5 to TRBJ2-7, with 10 positions matching TRBD2. Germline V gene data show CDR1 as MNHEY and CDR2 as SVGAGI. With 6 bases clipped from V and 2 bases from J, the junction kept 7 bases outside the gene matches. The CDR3 contains 15 residues. The CDR3: CASSSGAGGPYEQYF. CDR3 nucleotides: TGTGCCAGCAGCTCAGGAGCGGGAGGGCCCTACGAGCAGTACTTC.

The chain links TRBV20-1 to TRBJ2-7, with D perhaps matching TRBD1 (7 bases). CDR1 is DFQATT, CDR2 SNEGSKA, per germline (reference sequence). Trimming left V 0 bases short and J 3 bases short, with 18 bases between. This CDR3 contains 16 residues. The CDR3 sequence is CSARDFRGDTDYEQYF. The DNA for the CDR3 is TGCAGTGCTAGAGATTTCAGGGGGGACACCGACTACGAGCAGTACTTC.

V gene TRBV6-2 or TRBV6-3 combines with J gene TRBJ2-3; TRBD2 agrees at 7 bases. Germline V gene data show CDR1 as MNHEY and CDR2 as SVGEGT. The CDR3 length is 17 residues. V lost 4 bases to trimming and J lost 6 bases; unmatched junction nucleotides: 16. The CDR3 protein is CASSSLTSLSHRDTQYF. The DNA of the CDR3 is TGTGCCAGCAGTTCCTTGACTAGCCTCTCACACCGGGATACGCAGTATTTT.

The table lists this clonotype with a few counts. The genes are TRBV7-2 and TRBJ2-2; D gene unclear. Looked up from germline, CDR1 is SGHTA and CDR2 is FQGNSA. V was pared by 1 base and J by 6 bases, with 6 bases between. The CDR3 contains 13 residues. The CDR3 DNA sequence: TGTGCCAGCAGCTTAGTACTGTCCGGGGAGCTGTTTTTT. Translation gives CASSLVLSGELFF.

V and J are TRBV6-1 and TRBJ1-2, with a weak D call TRBD1 (6 bases). Germline V gives CDR1 MNHNS, CDR2 SASEGT. The CDR3 sequence is 13 residues long. The V end was cut by 6 bases, the J end by 6 bases, with 14 bases between. The DNA of the CDR3 is TGTGCCAGCAGGAGGGACAACGCAAATGGCTACACCTTC. Translated: CASRRDNANGYTF.

This rearrangement joins TRBV28 to TRBJ2-1; 7 positions match TRBD2. CDR1 and CDR2 from the germline V gene are MDHEN and SYDVKM. CDR3 size: 19 residues. V trimming: 2 bases; J trimming: 4 bases; junction bases outside the gene matches: 17. The CDR3, as DNA: TGTGCCAGCAGTTTACCTGCTCGGCGGGAGCTTTTGGGGTACAATGAGCAGTTCTTC. Translating gives CASSLPARRELLGYNEQFF.

In this sample, this clonotype turned up many times. This may be a read error: a much more frequent sequence differs by one nucleotide. The chain employs TRBV9 and TRBJ1-2; 7 bases are a match to TRBD1. In germline, CDR1 is SGDLS, CDR2 YYNGEE. Trimming took 3 bases from V and 3 from J; bases not matched to a gene: 2. This CDR3 has 13 amino acids. CDR3 protein: CASSGGGDYGYTF. DNA for the CDR3: TGTGCCAGCAGCGGAGGGGGCGACTATGGCTACACCTTC.

This sequence joins TRBV12-3 or TRBV12-4 and TRBJ1-4; D is uncertain. V lost 6 bases and J 4 bases, leaving 12 bases between the germline ends. The CDR3 runs to 14 residues. This CDR3 is CASRRTANNEKLFF. The CDR3 DNA reads as TGTGCCAGCAGAAGGACCGCTAATAATGAAAAACTGTTTTTT.

V is TRBV10-3 and J is TRBJ2-5; D is unresolved. V shed 6 bases and J shed 5 bases, with 10 bases lying between them. Germline CDR1 is ENHRY and CDR2 is SYGVKD. The CDR3 is made up of 12 amino acids. CDR3 DNA sequence: TGTGCCATCAGGGAGCCCGGGGAGACCCAGTACTTC. It yields the protein CAIREPGETQYF.